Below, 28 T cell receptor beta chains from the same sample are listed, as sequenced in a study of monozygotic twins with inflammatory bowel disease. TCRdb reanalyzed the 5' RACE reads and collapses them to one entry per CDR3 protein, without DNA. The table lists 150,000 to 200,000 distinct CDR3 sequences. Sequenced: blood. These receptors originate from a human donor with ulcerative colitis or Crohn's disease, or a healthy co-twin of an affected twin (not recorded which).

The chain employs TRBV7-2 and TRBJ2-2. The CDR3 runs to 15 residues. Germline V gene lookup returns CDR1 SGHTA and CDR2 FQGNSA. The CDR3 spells CASSVFGVRTGELFF.

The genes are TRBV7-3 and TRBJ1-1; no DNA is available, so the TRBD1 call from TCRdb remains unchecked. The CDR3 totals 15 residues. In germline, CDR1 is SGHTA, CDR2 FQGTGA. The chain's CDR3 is CASSFYREVNTEAFF. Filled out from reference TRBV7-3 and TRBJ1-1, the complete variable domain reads GAGVSQTPSNKVTEKGKYVELRCDPISGHTALYWYRQSLGQGPEFLIYFQGTGAADDSGLPNDRFFAVRPEGSVSTLKIQRTERGDSAVYLCASSFYREVNTEAFFGQGTRLTVV.

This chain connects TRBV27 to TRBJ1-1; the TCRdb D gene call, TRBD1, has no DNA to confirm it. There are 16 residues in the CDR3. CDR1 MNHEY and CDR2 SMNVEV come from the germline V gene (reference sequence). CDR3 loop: CASRPGEGLKNTEAFF.

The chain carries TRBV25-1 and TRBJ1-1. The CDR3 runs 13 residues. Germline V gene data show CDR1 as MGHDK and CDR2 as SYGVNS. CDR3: CASTKAVNTEAFF.

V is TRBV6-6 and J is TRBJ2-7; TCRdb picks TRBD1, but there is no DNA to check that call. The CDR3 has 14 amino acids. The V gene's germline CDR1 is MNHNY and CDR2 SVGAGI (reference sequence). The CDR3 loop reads CASSPGTEIYEQYF.

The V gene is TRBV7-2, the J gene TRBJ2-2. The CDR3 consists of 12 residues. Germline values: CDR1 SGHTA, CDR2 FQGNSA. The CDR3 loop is CASSSLNGELFF.

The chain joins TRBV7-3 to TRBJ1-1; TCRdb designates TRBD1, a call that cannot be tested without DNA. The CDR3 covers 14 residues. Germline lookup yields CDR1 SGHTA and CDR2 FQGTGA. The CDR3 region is CASSLLGGGTEAFF.

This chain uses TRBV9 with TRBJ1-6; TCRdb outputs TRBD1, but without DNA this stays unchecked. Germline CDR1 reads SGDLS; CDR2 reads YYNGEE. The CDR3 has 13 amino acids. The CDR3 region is CASSEEQGSPLHF. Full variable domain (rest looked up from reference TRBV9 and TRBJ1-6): DSGVTQTPKHLITATGQRVTLRCSPRSGDLSVYWYQQSLDQGLQFLIQYYNGEERAKGNILERFSAQQFPDLHSELNLSSLELGDSALYFCASSEEQGSPLHFGNGTRLTVT.

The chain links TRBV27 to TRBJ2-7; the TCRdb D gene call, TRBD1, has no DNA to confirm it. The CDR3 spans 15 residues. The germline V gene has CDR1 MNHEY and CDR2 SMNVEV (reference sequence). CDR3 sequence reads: CASSLSRQGLSEQYF.

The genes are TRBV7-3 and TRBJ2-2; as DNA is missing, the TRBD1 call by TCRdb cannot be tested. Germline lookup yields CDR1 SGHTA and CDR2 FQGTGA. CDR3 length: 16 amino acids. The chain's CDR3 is CASSQTGGWGTGELFF.

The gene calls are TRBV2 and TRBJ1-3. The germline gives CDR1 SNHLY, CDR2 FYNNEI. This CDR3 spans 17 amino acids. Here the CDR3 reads CASSPDFGYSSGNTIYF.

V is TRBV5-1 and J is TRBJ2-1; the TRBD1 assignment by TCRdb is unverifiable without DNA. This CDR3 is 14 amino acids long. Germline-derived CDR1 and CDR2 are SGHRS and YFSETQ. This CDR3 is CASSQRGAYNEQFF.

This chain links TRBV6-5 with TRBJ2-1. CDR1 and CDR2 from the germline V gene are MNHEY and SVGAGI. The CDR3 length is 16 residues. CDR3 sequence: CASSYSDNSYYNEQFF.

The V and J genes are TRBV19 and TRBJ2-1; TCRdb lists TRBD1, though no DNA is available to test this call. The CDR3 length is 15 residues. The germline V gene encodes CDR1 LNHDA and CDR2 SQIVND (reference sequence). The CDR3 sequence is CASSIRDPLYNEQFF.

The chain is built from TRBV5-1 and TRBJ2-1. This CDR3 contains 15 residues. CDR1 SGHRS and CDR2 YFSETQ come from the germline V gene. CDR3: CASQSVTTKNNEQFF.

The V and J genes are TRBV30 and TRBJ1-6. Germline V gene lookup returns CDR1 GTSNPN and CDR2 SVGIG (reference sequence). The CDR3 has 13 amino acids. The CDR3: CAWTGLRSSPLHF.

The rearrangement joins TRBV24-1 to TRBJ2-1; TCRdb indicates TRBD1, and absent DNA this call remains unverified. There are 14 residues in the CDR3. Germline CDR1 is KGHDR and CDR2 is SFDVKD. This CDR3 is CATSERGPRDEQFF.

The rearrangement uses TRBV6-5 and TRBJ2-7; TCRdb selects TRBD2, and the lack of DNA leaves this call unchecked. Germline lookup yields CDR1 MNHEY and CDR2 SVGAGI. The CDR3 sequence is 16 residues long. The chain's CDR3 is CASSYSTLAVSYEQYF.

The CDR3 sequence: CASSYGGTYEKLFF. The chain combines TRBV6-5 with TRBJ1-4. CDR3 length: 14 amino acids. Germline CDR1 MNHEY, CDR2 SVGAGI.

The CDR3 here is CASSPATGDSEQYF. V and J are TRBV18 and TRBJ2-7; TCRdb returns TRBD1, unconfirmable since there is no DNA. The CDR3 is made up of 14 amino acids. Germline-derived CDR1 and CDR2 are KGHSH and LQKENI.

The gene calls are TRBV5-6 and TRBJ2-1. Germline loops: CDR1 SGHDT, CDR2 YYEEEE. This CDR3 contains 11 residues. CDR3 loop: CASRRLNEQFF.

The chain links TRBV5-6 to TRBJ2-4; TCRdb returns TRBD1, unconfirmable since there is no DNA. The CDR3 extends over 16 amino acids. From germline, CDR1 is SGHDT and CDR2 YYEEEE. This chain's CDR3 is CASSLGGPARKNIQYF.

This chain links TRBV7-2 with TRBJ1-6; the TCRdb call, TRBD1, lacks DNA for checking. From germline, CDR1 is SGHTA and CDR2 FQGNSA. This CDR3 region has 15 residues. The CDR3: CASSLGGQGDSPLHF.

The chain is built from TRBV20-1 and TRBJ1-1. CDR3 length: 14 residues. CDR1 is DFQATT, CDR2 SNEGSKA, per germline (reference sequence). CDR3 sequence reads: CSARGEGSHTEAFF.

The CDR3 is CASSPIGTSFYNEQFF. This sequence joins TRBV28 and TRBJ2-1; the D call from TCRdb, TRBD2, cannot be confirmed without DNA. The CDR3 covers 16 residues. Germline assignment: CDR1 MDHEN and CDR2 SYDVKM.

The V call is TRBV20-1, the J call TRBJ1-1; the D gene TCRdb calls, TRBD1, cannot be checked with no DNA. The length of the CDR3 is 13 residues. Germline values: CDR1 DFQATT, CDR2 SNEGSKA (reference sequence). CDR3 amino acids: CSAIGGIRNEAFF.

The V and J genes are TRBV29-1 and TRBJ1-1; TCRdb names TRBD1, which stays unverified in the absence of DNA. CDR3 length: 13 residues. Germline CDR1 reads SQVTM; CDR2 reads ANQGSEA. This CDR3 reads CSVEIPVRTEAFF.

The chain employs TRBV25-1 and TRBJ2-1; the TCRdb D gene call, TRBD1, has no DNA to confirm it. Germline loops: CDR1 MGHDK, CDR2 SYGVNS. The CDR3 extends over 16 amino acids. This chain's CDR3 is CASRLTGGQGYNEQFF.